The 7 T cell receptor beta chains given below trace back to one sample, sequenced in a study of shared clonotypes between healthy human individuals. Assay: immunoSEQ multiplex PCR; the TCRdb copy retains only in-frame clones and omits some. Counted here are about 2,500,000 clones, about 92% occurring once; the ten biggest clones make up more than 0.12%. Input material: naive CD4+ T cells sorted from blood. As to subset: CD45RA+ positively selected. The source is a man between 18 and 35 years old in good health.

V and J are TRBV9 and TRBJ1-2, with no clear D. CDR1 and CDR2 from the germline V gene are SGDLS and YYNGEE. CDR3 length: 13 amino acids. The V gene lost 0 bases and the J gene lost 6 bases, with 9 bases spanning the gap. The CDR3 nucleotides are TGTGCCAGCAGCGTAGCTACGGGGAATGGCTACACCTTC. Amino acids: CASSVATGNGYTF.

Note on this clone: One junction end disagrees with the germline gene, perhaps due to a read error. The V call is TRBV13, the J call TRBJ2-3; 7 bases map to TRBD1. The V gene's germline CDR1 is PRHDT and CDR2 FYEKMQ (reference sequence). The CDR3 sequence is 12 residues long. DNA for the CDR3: TGTGCCAGCAGCATTCGGACAGGTACGCAGTATTTT. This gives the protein CASSIRTGTQYF.

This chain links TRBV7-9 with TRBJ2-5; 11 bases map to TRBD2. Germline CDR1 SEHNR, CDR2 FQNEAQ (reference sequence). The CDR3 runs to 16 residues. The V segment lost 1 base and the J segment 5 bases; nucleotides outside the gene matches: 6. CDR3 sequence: CASSLDTSGSEETQYF. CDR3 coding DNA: TGTGCCAGCAGCTTAGATACTAGCGGGAGCGAGGAGACCCAGTACTTC.

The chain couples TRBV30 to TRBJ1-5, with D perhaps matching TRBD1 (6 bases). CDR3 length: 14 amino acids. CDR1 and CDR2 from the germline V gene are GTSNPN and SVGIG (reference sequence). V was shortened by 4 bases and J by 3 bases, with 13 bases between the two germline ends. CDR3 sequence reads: CAWKGGSFNQPQHF. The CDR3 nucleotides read TGTGCCTGGAAGGGGGGGAGTTTCAATCAGCCCCAGCATTTT.

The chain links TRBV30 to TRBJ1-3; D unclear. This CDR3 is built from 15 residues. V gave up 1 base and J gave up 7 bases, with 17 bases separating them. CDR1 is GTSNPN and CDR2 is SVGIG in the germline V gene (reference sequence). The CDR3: CAWSEKDFPRNTIYF. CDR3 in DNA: TGTGCCTGGAGTGAGAAAGACTTCCCTCGGAACACCATATATTTT.

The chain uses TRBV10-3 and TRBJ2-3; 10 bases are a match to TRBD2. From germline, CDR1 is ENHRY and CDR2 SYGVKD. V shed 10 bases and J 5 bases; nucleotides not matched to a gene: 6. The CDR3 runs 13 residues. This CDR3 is CATLAGTEDTQYF. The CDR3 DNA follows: TGTGCCACACTAGCGGGGACGGAAGATACGCAGTATTTT.

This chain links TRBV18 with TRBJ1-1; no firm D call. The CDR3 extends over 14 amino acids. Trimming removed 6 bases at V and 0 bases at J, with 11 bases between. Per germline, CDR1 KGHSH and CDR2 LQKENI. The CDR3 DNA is TGTGCCAGCTCCCCTAATTGGGTGAACACTGAAGCTTTCTTT. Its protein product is CASSPNWVNTEAFF.